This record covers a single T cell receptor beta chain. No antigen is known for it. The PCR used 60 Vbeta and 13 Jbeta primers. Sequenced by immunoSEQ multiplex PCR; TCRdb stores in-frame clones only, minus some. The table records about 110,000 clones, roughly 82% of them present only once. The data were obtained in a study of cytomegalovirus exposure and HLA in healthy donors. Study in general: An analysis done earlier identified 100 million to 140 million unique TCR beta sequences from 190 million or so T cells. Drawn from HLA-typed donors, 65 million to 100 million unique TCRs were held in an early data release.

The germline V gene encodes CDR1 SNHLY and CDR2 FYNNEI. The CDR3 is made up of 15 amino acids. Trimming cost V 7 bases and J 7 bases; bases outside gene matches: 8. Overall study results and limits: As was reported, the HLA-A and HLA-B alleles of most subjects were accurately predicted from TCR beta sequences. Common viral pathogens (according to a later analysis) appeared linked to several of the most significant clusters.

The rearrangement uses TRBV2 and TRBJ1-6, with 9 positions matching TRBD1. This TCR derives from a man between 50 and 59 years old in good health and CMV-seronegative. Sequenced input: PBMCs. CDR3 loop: CASNPDRGRNSPLHF. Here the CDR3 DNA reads TGTGCCAGCAACCCCGACAGGGGGAGGAATTCACCCCTCCACTTT.